This is a list of T cell receptor beta chains from one sample in a study of shared clonotypes between healthy human individuals. Profiled with immunoSEQ multiplex PCR; TCRdb holds only in-frame clones, not every one. The sample holds more than 2 million clones; 85% to 95% are singletons and the top ten take approximately 0.13%. Sequenced material: naive CD4+ T cells sorted from blood. Receptors were obtained from a young man in good health. CDR3s include the opening cysteine and the closing phenylalanine or tryptophan. D genes are given only for firm matches. Not all rows give a size; the values are once, few, many and, for expanded clones, a class.

v_gene,abundance,j_gene,d_gene,CDR3nt,CDR3aa
TRBV9,NA,TRBJ2-3,NA,TGTGCCAGCAGCGTAGGACCGACTTCCGCAGATACGCAGTATTTT,CASSVGPTSADTQYF
TRBV7-2,NA,TRBJ2-5,NA,TGTGCCAGCAGCCCACTAGGCCGTACACAAGAGACCCAGTACTTC,CASSPLGRTQETQYF
TRBV19,once,TRBJ2-3,NA,TGTGCCAGTAGGACTCGCGGGGCTAGCACCACAGATACGCAGTATTTT,CASRTRGASTTDTQYF
TRBV28,NA,TRBJ1-2,NA,TGTGCCAGCAAACAGGGAAACTATGGCTACACCTTC,CASKQGNYGYTF
TRBV28,once,TRBJ1-2,NA,TGTGCCAGCAGCACCCCCACCGGCGGCTACACCTTC,CASSTPTGGYTF
TRBV19,NA,TRBJ1-6,NA,TGTGCCAGTACGCCGGGAAGCTCCTATAATTCACCCCTCCACTTT,CASTPGSSYNSPLHF
TRBV5-1,NA,TRBJ2-3,NA,TGCGCCAGCAGCTTGGAGGTAGCAGGTAGCACAGATACGCAGTATTTT,CASSLEVAGSTDTQYF
TRBV2,NA,TRBJ1-1,NA,TGTGCCGGCTTTAGGGGCCCGAACACTGAAGCTTTCTTT,CAGFRGPNTEAFF
TRBV6-1,NA,TRBJ1-2,NA,TGTGCCAGCAGTTTAAAGGGGACAACAGTTCCTGGCTACACCTTC,CASSLKGTTVPGYTF
TRBV2,NA,TRBJ2-2,NA,TGTGCCAGCAGTGTGGGGGTACGCACCGGGGAGCTGTTTTTT,CASSVGVRTGELFF
TRBV4-3,NA,TRBJ2-7,NA,TGCGCCAGCAGCCAAGATGGGGGTCACGGCGAGCAGTACTTC,CASSQDGGHGEQYF
TRBV5-3,NA,TRBJ1-4,NA,TGTGCCAGAAGCTTGGACCCAAGGGGAGGTGAAAAACTGTTTTTT,CARSLDPRGGEKLFF
TRBV5-1,NA,TRBJ1-4,NA,TGCGCCAGCAGCTTGGGAGGGTCCGGGGAGGAACTGTTTTTT,CASSLGGSGEELFF
TRBV6-6,NA,TRBJ1-3,TRBD1,TGTGCCAGCAGAAGACAGGGGGTTAACTCTGGAAACACCATATATTTT,CASRRQGVNSGNTIYF
TRBV5-1,once,TRBJ1-1,NA,TGCGCCAGCAGCTTTATAGGCGCTGAAGCTTTCTTT,CASSFIGAEAFF
TRBV6-5,NA,TRBJ1-5,NA,TGTGCCAGCAGGGGGCGGCCGCCCAATCAGCCCCAGCATTTT,CASRGRPPNQPQHF
TRBV6-5,NA,TRBJ1-5,NA,TGTGCCAGCAGTTACTCCAACAATCAGCCCCAGCATTTT,CASSYSNNQPQHF
TRBV7-2,NA,TRBJ2-7,NA,TGTGCCAGCAGTCAAACAGGATACGAGCAGTACTTC,CASSQTGYEQYF
TRBV6-5,NA,TRBJ2-5,TRBD2,TGTGCCAGCAGCCCGCCGGGACTAGCGTCGGAGACCCAGTACTTC,CASSPPGLASETQYF
TRBV27,NA,TRBJ1-6,NA,TGTGCCAGCAACACGGGGAGCCCCTATAATTCACCCCTCCACTTT,CASNTGSPYNSPLHF
TRBV25-1,NA,TRBJ2-3,NA,TGTGCCAGCAGTCCTGGAACGGATACGCAGTATTTT,CASSPGTDTQYF
TRBV2,NA,TRBJ1-5,NA,TGTGCCAGCAGACAGAGCAATCAGCCCCAGCATTTT,CASRQSNQPQHF
TRBV5-1,NA,TRBJ1-2,NA,TGCGCCAGCAGCTTGGAAAGGGGAAACTATGGCTACACCTTC,CASSLERGNYGYTF
TRBV6-5,NA,TRBJ2-5,NA,TGTGCCAGCAGTTCGGAGAGCCAAGAGACCCAGTACTTC,CASSSESQETQYF
TRBV5-1,NA,TRBJ1-6,NA,TGCGCCAGCAGCTTGGGACAGAGAAATTCACCCCTCCACTTT,CASSLGQRNSPLHF
TRBV30,NA,TRBJ2-3,NA,TGTGCCTGGAGTCTCGGAGGAACTAGCACAGATACGCAGTATTTT,CAWSLGGTSTDTQYF
TRBV7-9,NA,TRBJ2-7,NA,TGTGCCAGCAGCTTAGAGGTTATTGGGCAAAAGTACTTC,CASSLEVIGQKYF
TRBV7-7,NA,TRBJ2-7,TRBD1,TGTGCTAGCAGCCCCGGACAGGGCTTCTACGAGCAGTACTTC,CASSPGQGFYEQYF
TRBV6-1,NA,TRBJ1-2,TRBD1,TGTGCCAGCAGTGAAGGGGTTGGACAGGGGAGGCGAGGCTACACCTTC,CASSEGVGQGRRGYTF
TRBV27,NA,TRBJ1-5,NA,TGTGCCAGCAGTTTACGTCCCGGCACTAATCAGCCCCAGCATTTT,CASSLRPGTNQPQHF
TRBV5-1,NA,TRBJ2-5,NA,TGCGCCAGCCAGGGAACAAGCAGAGAGACCCAGTACTTC,CASQGTSRETQYF
TRBV10-3,NA,TRBJ1-1,NA,TGTGCCACGACCGGGGGAATGAACACTGAAGCTTTCTTT,CATTGGMNTEAFF
TRBV20-1,once,TRBJ2-3,NA,TGCAGTGCTGCAGTAACAGATACGCAGTATTTT,CSAAVTDTQYF
TRBV30,once,TRBJ2-2,TRBD2,TGTGCCTGGGGGACTAGCGGGACTTCCGGGGAGCTGTTTTTT,CAWGTSGTSGELFF
TRBV7-2,NA,TRBJ2-1,TRBD2,TGTGCCAGCAGCAGGGCCAGGGACTACAACAATGAGCAGTTCTTC,CASSRARDYNNEQFF
TRBV23-1,NA,TRBJ1-1,NA,TGCGCCAGCCCCCGGGACGGAGACACTGAAGCTTTCTTT,CASPRDGDTEAFF
TRBV5-1,NA,TRBJ2-7,TRBD2,TGCGCCAGCAGCTCCAGAACTAGCGGCGACTCCTACGAGCAGTACTTC,CASSSRTSGDSYEQYF
TRBV6-5,NA,TRBJ1-6,NA,TGTGCCAGCAGTAAGCAGAGCTCCTATAATTCACCCCTCCACTTT,CASSKQSSYNSPLHF
TRBV29-1,NA,TRBJ1-4,NA,TGCAGCGTTGAGGGCCTAGGGACGGGAGCAACTAATGAAAAACTGTTTTTT,CSVEGLGTGATNEKLFF
TRBV7-9,NA,TRBJ2-7,NA,TGTGCCAGCAGCCGTGGATCCGGGGAATACTACGAGCAGTACTTC,CASSRGSGEYYEQYF
TRBV18,NA,TRBJ1-4,NA,TGTGCCAGCTCACCACTCGGAAGAAAACTGTTTTTT,CASSPLGRKLFF
TRBV5-1,NA,TRBJ1-4,NA,TGCGCCAGCAGCTTGGAGGCCAGGAATGAAAAACTGTTTTTT,CASSLEARNEKLFF
TRBV6-5,NA,TRBJ2-1,TRBD1,TGTGCCAGCAGTGGACAGGGATTCAAGGGTGAGCAGTTCTTC,CASSGQGFKGEQFF
TRBV28,NA,TRBJ1-1,NA,TGTGCCAGCAGTTTAGGAGGTAGTGGCACTGAAGCTTTCTTT,CASSLGGSGTEAFF
TRBV5-6,NA,TRBJ2-7,NA,TGTGCCAGCAGCTTCCGGGAGAGGACTTCGTACGAGCAGTACTTC,CASSFRERTSYEQYF
TRBV7-2,NA,TRBJ1-2,NA,TGTGCCAGCAGCTTAGTGGCTAACTATGGCTACACCTTC,CASSLVANYGYTF
TRBV28,many,TRBJ2-7,NA,TGTGCCAGCAGTTCGGACAGCTACGAGCAGTACTTC,CASSSDSYEQYF
TRBV28,NA,TRBJ1-2,NA,TGTGCCAGCAGTCCTCGGACCCCCCGGGAAGGCTATGGCTACACCTTC,CASSPRTPREGYGYTF
TRBV7-9,NA,TRBJ2-7,NA,TGTGCCAGCCGTCAGGGGGGCAGCTCCTACGAGCAGTACTTC,CASRQGGSSYEQYF
TRBV13,few,TRBJ2-3,NA,TGTGCCAGCAGCTTAGCAGATACGCAGTATTTT,CASSLADTQYF
TRBV20-1,NA,TRBJ2-2,NA,TGCAGTGCTAGGACTATTCGGGAGCTGTTTTTT,CSARTIRELFF
TRBV5-4,NA,TRBJ2-7,TRBD1,TGTGCCAGCAGCTGGACAGGGGGCGACGAGCAGTACTTC,CASSWTGGDEQYF
TRBV7-3,NA,TRBJ2-5,NA,TGTGCCAGCAGCCGATCGACTAGTCTCGGAGAGACCCAGTACTTC,CASSRSTSLGETQYF
TRBV6-6,NA,TRBJ2-4,TRBD1,TGTGCCAGTCGTACGAGGACAGGGGTTGACATTCAGTACTTC,CASRTRTGVDIQYF
TRBV2,NA,TRBJ2-5,NA,TGTGCCAGCAGTGAAGGGTGGAGGTCCCAAGAGACCCAGTACTTC,CASSEGWRSQETQYF